This T cell receptor beta chain was identified in a study of CD8+ T cells in alopecia areata (dated by TCRdb to the late 2010s). Study-wide context: To study T cell clonal expansion in alopecia areata, the researchers applied high-throughput TCRbeta sequencing to both the C3H/HeJ mouse model and human patients. Scalp tissue and sorted CD4+ and CD8+ peripheral blood T cells from patchy and totalis/universalis alopecia areata patients and from healthy controls were covered by human TCRbeta sequencing. Scalp clonality was compared among normal scalp (n=4), patchy alopecia areata scalp (n=8), and alopecia totalis/universalis scalp (n=8). RNA was extracted with the PAXgene miRNA kit for fixed scalp, the miRNeasy kit for PBMCs, and the RNeasy kit for mouse skin. TCRbeta CDR3 regions were amplified by immunoSEQ multiplex PCR using 35 Vbeta forward and 13 Jbeta reverse primers. General findings and caveats noted by the study authors: Compared with normal scalp, lesional scalp, particularly in alopecia totalis/universalis, had higher clonality and more expanded CD8+ clones, which suggests antigenic drive. Shared TCR sequences between patients were less evident than in mice, which may be partly attributable to HLA diversity in the patient population. Scalp TCR repertoire analysis is complicated because resident alphabeta T cells in normal human skin are also sequenced, whereas mouse skin is dominated by gammadelta T cells.

The library was built by means of the immunoSEQ multiplex PCR assay. RNA was extracted from all samples and reverse transcribed into cDNA as template for TCR sequencing. SuperScript III was used for first-strand cDNA synthesis, primed with a 2:1 mix of oligo-dT and random hexamers. A synthetic immune receptor repertoire was used to measure amplification bias, and any remaining bias was corrected computationally. The authors processed their data as follows. Raw reads were preprocessed to remove errors, and CDR3 was defined by IMGT conventions from the conserved cysteine to phenylalanine. Clonality was computed by normalizing Shannon entropy by log2 of the number of productive unique TCRs and subtracting the result from 1. Scalp TCRbeta sequences were cross-referenced with sorted blood CD4 and CD8 repertoires so that the CD4 or CD8 identity of scalp clones could be inferred. TCRdb obtained this table from immuneACCESS and retained in-frame rearrangements with V and J assigned. These tables miss some clones; where compared with another copy, unresolved V genes account for less than half of the shortfall, and the remainder is unexplained. Clone size and V and J calls were adopted from that table, with D and trimming inferred from the DNA. The sample data list about 14,000 clones, and over 50% of these were observed just once. The ten top clones hold approximately 3.9% of the sample.

According to the germline V gene, CDR1 reads SNHLY and CDR2 reads FYNNEI. Ends trimmed: V by 4 bases, J by 3 bases; bases unmatched to a gene: 5. The CDR3 has 14 amino acids, counting the end cysteine and phenylalanine. Solely the CDR3 DNA is kept, with 42 bases framed from the first base. In four or five patients from the biomarker study, CD4+ cells were sorted further to obtain CD25+CD127- cells. Peripheral blood and lesional scalp punch biopsies were obtained from patients with alopecia areata. PBMCs were isolated by density centrifugation and stained for CD3, CD4 and CD8, after which CD4+ and CD8+ T cells were sorted on a FACSAria. Untreated alopecia areata patients were recruited as part of a multicenter biomarker study. A remark on this clone: The antigen it recognizes is unknown. Per-base qualities were not stored, and no clone one base away is much larger.

The rearrangement joined TRBV2 to TRBJ2-7, and 8 bases in between align with TRBD1. The sample taken for sequencing was CD4+ Tregs sorted from blood. The TCR sequence derives from a human donor with alopecia areata. The nucleotide sequence reads as follows: TGTGCCAGCAGTGGGCTACAGGGGGGCTACGAGCAGTACTTC. This translates into CASSGLQGGYEQYF.